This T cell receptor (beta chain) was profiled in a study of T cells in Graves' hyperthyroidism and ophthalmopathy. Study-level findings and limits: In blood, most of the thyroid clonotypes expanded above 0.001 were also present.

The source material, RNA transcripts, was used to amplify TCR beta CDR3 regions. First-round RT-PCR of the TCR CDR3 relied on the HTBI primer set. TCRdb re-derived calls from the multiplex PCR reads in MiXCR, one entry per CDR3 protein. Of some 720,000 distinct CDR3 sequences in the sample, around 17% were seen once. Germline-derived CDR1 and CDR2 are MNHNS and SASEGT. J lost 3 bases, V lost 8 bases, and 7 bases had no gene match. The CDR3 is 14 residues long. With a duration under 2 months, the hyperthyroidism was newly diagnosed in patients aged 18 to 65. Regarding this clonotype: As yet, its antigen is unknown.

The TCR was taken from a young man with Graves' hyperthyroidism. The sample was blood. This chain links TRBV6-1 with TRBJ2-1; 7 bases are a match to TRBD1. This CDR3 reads CASCYTGVYNEQFF. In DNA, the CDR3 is TGTGCCAGCTGCTATACAGGGGTCTACAATGAGCAGTTCTTC.